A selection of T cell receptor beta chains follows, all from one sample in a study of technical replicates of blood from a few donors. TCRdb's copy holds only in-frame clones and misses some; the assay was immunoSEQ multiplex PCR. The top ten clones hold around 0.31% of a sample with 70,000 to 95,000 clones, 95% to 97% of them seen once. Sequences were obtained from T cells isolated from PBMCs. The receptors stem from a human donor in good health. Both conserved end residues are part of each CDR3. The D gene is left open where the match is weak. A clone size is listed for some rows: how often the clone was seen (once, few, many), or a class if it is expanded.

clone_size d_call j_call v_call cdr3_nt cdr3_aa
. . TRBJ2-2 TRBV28 TGTGCCAGCAGTTGGGACACCTACACCGGGGAGCTGTTTTTT CASSWDTYTGELFF
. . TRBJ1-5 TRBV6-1 TGTGCCAGCACCCCAATGACAGGTAATCAGCCCCAGCATTTT CASTPMTGNQPQHF
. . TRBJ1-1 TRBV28 TGTGCCAGCAGTCTTTACAGTGAAGCTTTCTTT CASSLYSEAFF
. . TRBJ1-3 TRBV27 TGTGCCAGCAGTTTATCTGCAGGGAACACCATATATTTT CASSLSAGNTIYF
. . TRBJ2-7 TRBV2 TGTGCCAGCAGTAGAAACAGGGAAGGGACCTACGAGCAGTACTTC CASSRNREGTYEQYF
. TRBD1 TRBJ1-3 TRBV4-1 TGCGCCAGCAGGGGGGACAGGGTCCCCTCTGGAAACACCATATATTTT CASRGDRVPSGNTIYF
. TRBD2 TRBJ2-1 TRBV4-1 TGCGCCAGCAGCCAGTATAAAAGAGCGGGAGCCAATGAGCAGTTCTTC CASSQYKRAGANEQFF
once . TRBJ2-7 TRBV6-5 TGTGCCAGCAGAACCCCCGCGGGCCTGGGGTACGAGCAGTACTTC CASRTPAGLGYEQYF
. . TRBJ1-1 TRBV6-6 TGTGCCAGCGGCTTATCGAACACTGAAGCTTTCTTT CASGLSNTEAFF
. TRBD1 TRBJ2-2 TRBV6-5 TGTGCCAGCAGCCCAGGGACAGGCGTCACCGGGGAGCTGTTTTTT CASSPGTGVTGELFF
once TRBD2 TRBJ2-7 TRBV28 TGTGCCAGCACGAATGAGGGGACTAGCGGTTACGAGCAGTACTTC CASTNEGTSGYEQYF
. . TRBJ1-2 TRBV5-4 TGTGCCAGCAGCTTACCGGGTTTTGAGGGCTACACCTTC CASSLPGFEGYTF
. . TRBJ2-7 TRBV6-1 TGTGCCAGCAGTGAAGTCGACAATTTCTACGAGCAGTACTTC CASSEVDNFYEQYF
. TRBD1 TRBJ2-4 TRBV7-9 TGTGCCAGCAGCCTAGTAATAGGACAGGGGAGCTTAGCCAAAAACATTCAGTACTTC CASSLVIGQGSLAKNIQYF
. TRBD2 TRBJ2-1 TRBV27 TGTGCCAGCAGTAGAACTAGCGGGACCATTAATGAGCAGTTCTTC CASSRTSGTINEQFF
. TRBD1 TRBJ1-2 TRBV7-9 TGTGCCAGCAGCCGAGGGGACAGGGGATCCTATGGCTACACCTTC CASSRGDRGSYGYTF